The 16 T cell receptor beta chains below all came from one sample that was sequenced in a study of cytomegalovirus exposure and HLA in healthy donors (dated by TCRdb to the late 2010s). Receptors were amplified or captured by the immunoSEQ multiplex PCR assay. For the multiplex PCR, a mixture combining 60 forward primers for TCR Vbeta segments and 13 reverse primers for TCR Jbeta segments was used. TCRdb carries this immuneACCESS record with in-frame sequences only. Its versions omit some clonotypes, under half of them owing to an unresolved V gene in the studies checked, with the rest unexplained. The sample records about 130,000 clones, roughly 82% of which are singletons. Together, the top ten hold approximately 13% of the sample. The sample was PBMCs. All receptors come from a woman between 55 and 75 years old in good health and CMV-seropositive.

The chain couples TRBV2 to TRBJ2-3, with D tentatively TRBD2 (5 bases). Trimming pared 6 bases from V and 7 bases from J, leaving 11 bases between. CDR3 length equals 12 residues. Germline lookup yields CDR1 SNHLY and CDR2 FYNNEI. The CDR3 reads CASSTRGYTQYF. The CDR3 DNA reads as TGTGCCAGCAGCACTAGAGGGTATACGCAGTATTTT.

CDR3 sequence (DNA): TGCGCCAGCAGCTTGTATCCTAGCGGGAGTCCCTCTTCCTCCTACGAGCAGTACTTC. This encodes CASSLYPSGSPSSSYEQYF. The chain joins TRBV5-1 to TRBJ2-7; 10 nucleotides align to TRBD2. Trimming at V came to 1 base and at J to 0 bases, leaving 13 bases not matched to a gene. Germline V lookup: CDR1 SGHRS, CDR2 YFSETQ. This CDR3 is 19 amino acids long.

As regards this clone: Other nucleotide sequences in the sample specify the same CDR3. This chain joins TRBV6-5 and TRBJ2-7; maybe TRBD2 (6 bases). Trimming stripped 0 bases from V and 3 bases from J, with 9 bases between. CDR3 length: 14 amino acids. Germline V gene sequence: CDR1 MNHEY, CDR2 SVGAGI. CDR3 loop: CASSYSAGGYEQYF. The CDR3, as DNA: TGTGCCAGCAGTTACTCGGCCGGGGGCTACGAGCAGTACTTC.

V usage is TRBV2 and J usage is TRBJ1-1, with 8 bases fitting TRBD1. The CDR3 has 15 amino acids. Germline CDR1 is SNHLY and CDR2 is FYNNEI. V lost 6 bases to trimming and J lost 0 bases; unmatched junction nucleotides: 6. The chain's CDR3 is CASRPRQGMNTEAFF. The CDR3 bases are TGTGCCAGCAGGCCTCGACAGGGGATGAACACTGAAGCTTTCTTT. The full variable domain, completed using reference TRBV2 and TRBJ1-1, is EPEVTQTPSHQVTQMGQEVILRCVPISNHLYFYWYRQILGQKVEFLVSFYNNEISEKSEIFDDQFSVERPDGSNFTLKIRSTKLEDSAMYFCASRPRQGMNTEAFFGQGTRLTVV.

The V gene is TRBV7-2, the J gene TRBJ1-2, with D maybe TRBD1 (6 bases). Trimming left V 4 bases short and J 4 bases short, with 13 bases between. The CDR3 spans 14 residues. CDR1 is SGHTA, CDR2 FQGNSA, per germline. CDR3 in DNA: TGTGCCAGCAGCTCAGGGACACACCTCTATGGCTACACCTTC. It specifies CASSSGTHLYGYTF.

The genes are TRBV7-9 and TRBJ2-2; D uncertain. Per the germline V gene, CDR1 is SEHNR and CDR2 is FQNEAQ (reference sequence). The CDR3 is 14 residues long. The V gene lost 5 bases and the J gene lost 3 bases, with 10 bases spanning the gap. The CDR3 DNA sequence: TGTGCCAGCAGCGCCTCGGGTTACACCGGGGAGCTGTTTTTT. It specifies CASSASGYTGELFF.

V gene TRBV2 combines with J gene TRBJ1-1, with D unclear. Trimming removed 2 bases from V and 2 bases from J, with 12 bases in between. CDR1 is SNHLY and CDR2 is FYNNEI in the germline V gene. The CDR3 has 15 amino acids. CDR3 in amino acids: CASSELGNRNTEAFF. CDR3 DNA sequence: TGTGCCAGCAGTGAATTGGGCAACCGAAACACTGAAGCTTTCTTT.

The rearrangement joins TRBV15 to TRBJ1-4; D uncertain. The CDR3 covers 17 residues. Trimming took 3 bases from V and 0 from J, leaving 14 bases between them. The V gene's germline CDR1 is LNHNV and CDR2 YYDKDF (reference sequence). The CDR3 protein is CATSSYLSGSTNEKLFF. CDR3 bases: TGTGCCACCAGCAGCTATCTGTCGGGTTCAACTAATGAAAAACTGTTTTTT.

For this clone: No DNA is shown, since the ends of the CDR3 on it are uncertain; the CDR3 is the one TCRdb lists. The chain couples TRBV21-1 to TRBJ2-1; the table calls TRBD1, which could not be checked here. TRBV21-1 is a recognized pseudogene. Ends included, the CDR3 has 19 residues. This CDR3 reads CASSKFGPGTKFCYNEQFF.

This chain joins TRBV7-2 and TRBJ2-5, with D hard to call. The CDR3 contains 11 residues. Germline CDR1 is SGHTA and CDR2 is FQGNSA. Trimming pared 4 bases from V and 2 bases from J, leaving 2 bases between. CDR3 in DNA: TGTGCCAGCAGCTCGCAAGAGACCCAGTACTTC. It encodes CASSSQETQYF. Variable domain in full (rest from reference TRBV7-2 and TRBJ2-5): GAGVSQSPSNKVTEKGKDVELRCDPISGHTALYWYRQSLGQGLEFLIYFQGNSAPDKSGLPSDRFSAERTGGSVSTLTIQRTQQEDSAVYLCASSSQETQYFGPGTRLLVL.

This clone showed up just a few times. The V call is TRBV6-5, the J call TRBJ1-1, with 7 positions matching TRBD1. Losses at the gene ends were 6 bases for V and 0 bases for J; bases not matched to a gene: 7. The CDR3 is made up of 15 amino acids. Per the germline V gene, CDR1 is MNHEY and CDR2 is SVGAGI. The CDR3 sequence is CASRKMTGMNTEAFF. In nucleotides, the CDR3 is TGTGCCAGCAGGAAAATGACAGGGATGAACACTGAAGCTTTCTTT.

V usage is TRBV9 and J usage is TRBJ2-2; TRBD2 matches 13 bases. The junction had 4 bases not matched to a gene; V was cut back by 0 bases and J by 8 bases. The CDR3 is 16 residues long. The germline gives CDR1 SGDLS, CDR2 YYNGEE. The CDR3 region is CASSVAGTSGAGELFF. CDR3 coding DNA: TGTGCCAGCAGCGTAGCCGGGACTAGCGGGGCTGGGGAGCTGTTTTTT.

This clone came up a few times. This chain uses TRBV2 with TRBJ1-6; D is unclear. V was pared by 6 bases and J by 10 bases, with 7 bases between. Germline CDR1 and CDR2: SNHLY and FYNNEI. There are 11 residues in the CDR3. CDR3: CASSQASPLHF. In DNA, the CDR3 is TGTGCCAGCAGCCAGGCGTCACCCCTCCACTTT.

The rearrangement uses TRBV11-1 and TRBJ2-5; 10 bases align to TRBD1. CDR3 length: 16 residues. J gave up 4 bases and V 1 base, and 6 bases lay outside the gene matches. Per germline, CDR1 SGHAT and CDR2 FQDESV (reference sequence). The CDR3 loop is CASSLGPGQGIETQYF. CDR3 DNA sequence: TGTGCCAGCAGCTTAGGACCGGGACAGGGGATAGAGACCCAGTACTTC.

The chain joins TRBV5-4 to TRBJ2-2; 12 bases fit TRBD2. CDR1 is SGHNT, CDR2 YYREEE, per germline (reference sequence). J was trimmed by 0 bases and V by 4 bases; bases with no gene match: 7. The CDR3 runs to 18 residues. CDR3 sequence: CASSPPGLAGTNTGELFF. Here the CDR3 DNA reads TGTGCCAGCAGCCCGCCGGGACTAGCGGGTACGAACACCGGGGAGCTGTTTTTT. The full variable domain, in which reference TRBV5-4 and TRBJ2-2 provide the parts outside the CDR3, is ETGVTQSPTHLIKTRGQQVTLRCSSQSGHNTVSWYQQALGQGPQFIFQYYREEENGRGNFPPRFSGLQFPNYSSELNVNALELDDSALYLCASSPPGLAGTNTGELFFGEGSRLTVL.

This clone was detected only once. V and J are TRBV7-2 and TRBJ2-2, with TRBD2 matching over 7 bases. Germline CDR1 is SGHTA and CDR2 is FQGNSA. The CDR3 is made up of 15 amino acids. The V segment lost 5 bases and the J segment 5 bases; nucleotides outside the gene matches: 8. This chain's CDR3 is CASSPAQAGTGELFF. CDR3 nucleotide sequence: TGTGCCAGCAGCCCTGCACAAGCGGGGACCGGGGAGCTGTTTTTT.